The present entry profiles one T cell receptor beta chain with its context. Its target is not known. These data are taken from a study of shared clonotypes between healthy human individuals. Study results and limitations: Sequencing depth was a factor that was expected to affect clonotype sharing among donors.

Authors' processing steps: Filtering differed, since immunoSEQ gave only junction sequences and no quality scores. This table comes from immunoSEQ multiplex PCR, and its TCRdb copy is limited to in-frame clones, with some not included. The V and J calls and the clone size are those of that table, but D and trimming were determined from the DNA. Seen here are fewer than 1 million clones, 95% to 97% observed once, and the top ten hold approximately 0.2%. This CDR3 contains 15 residues. V dropped 6 bases and J dropped 3 bases, with 14 bases sitting between them. The germline gives CDR1 MNHEY, CDR2 SVGAGI. Naive CD8 isolation took CD45RO-negative cells positively selected for CCR7 and excluded terminally differentiated effector memory CD45RA+ cells.

The source of this sequence is a man younger than 45 in good health. The sample consisted of naive CD8+ T cells sorted from blood. The chain couples TRBV6-5 to TRBJ2-2, with D perhaps matching TRBD1 or TRBD2 (6 bases each). CDR3 region: CASRIYREDTGELFF. In DNA, the CDR3 is TGTGCCAGCAGGATCTACAGGGAGGACACCGGGGAGCTGTTTTTT.